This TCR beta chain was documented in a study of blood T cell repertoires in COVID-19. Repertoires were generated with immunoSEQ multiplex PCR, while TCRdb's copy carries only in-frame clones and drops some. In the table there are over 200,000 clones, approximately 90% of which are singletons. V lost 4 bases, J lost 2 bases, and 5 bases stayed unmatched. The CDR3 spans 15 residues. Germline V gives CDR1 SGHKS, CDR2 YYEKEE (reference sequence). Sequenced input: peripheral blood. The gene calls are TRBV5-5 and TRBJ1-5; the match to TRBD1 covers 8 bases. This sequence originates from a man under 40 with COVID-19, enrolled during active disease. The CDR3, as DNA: TGTGCCAGCAGCCGAGGACAGGGAGGCAATCAGCCCCAGCATTTT. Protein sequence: CASSRGQGGNQPQHF.